This T cell receptor (beta chain) is drawn from a study of T cells in women clearing cervical HPV infection. Study as a whole: Controls' single incident HPV16 infection cleared within 12 months without precancer. Cases' blood sampling followed lesion detection by median roughly five months (90 to 200).

Generated by immunoSEQ multiplex PCR, the TCRdb table keeps only in-frame clones and is missing some. The sample includes about 48,000 clones. As concerns this clone: Its antigen remains unidentified. The read terminates 3 residues before the CDR3 end, so the remaining end is supplied by the germline J gene.

Study-wide results and caveats: T-cell numbers per sample were unknown and may explain richness differences. CIN3+ cases had significantly higher TCR repertoire richness than controls, but evenness did not differ.

Germline V gene sequence: CDR1 SGHTA, CDR2 FQGTGA. The CDR3 contains 14 residues. Trimming removed 3 bases from V and 3 bases from J; junction bases left unmatched: 1. The TCR sequence derives from a woman between 18 and 75 years old with a cervical HPV16 infection that either progressed to CIN3+ or cleared (not recorded which). The rearrangement uses TRBV7-3 and TRBJ2-7; 11 nucleotides line up with TRBD1. Sequencing input: blood buffy coat. The CDR3 loop is CASSFGTGGYEQYF. The part of the CDR3 DNA that was read is TGTGCCAGCAGCTTTGGGACAGGGGGCTACGAG. Based on the CDR3 plus reference TRBV7-3 and TRBJ2-7, the full variable domain is GAGVSQTPSNKVTEKGKYVELRCDPISGHTALYWYRQSLGQGPEFLIYFQGTGAADDSGLPNDRFFAVRPEGSVSTLKIQRTERGDSAVYLCASSFGTGGYEQYFGPGTRLTVT.